Listed here is a single T cell receptor beta chain. V lost 3 bases and J 4 bases, leaving 10 bases between the germline ends. CDR3 length equals 13 residues. CDR1 SGHAT and CDR2 FQDESV come from the germline V gene (reference sequence). Random hexamers served to reverse transcribe about 0.45 to 1 ug RNA. TCRdb reprocessed the immunoSEQ multiplex PCR reads with MiXCR, giving one entry per CDR3 protein. There are about 120,000 distinct CDR3 sequences in the sample; roughly 94% occur only once, and 0.28% lies in the top ten. These data originate in a study of CD8 T cells in Susac syndrome. Looking at the study overall: Patients with Susac syndrome, at blood draw, were therapy-naive, on corticosteroids, or on intravenous immunoglobulin alone.

This chain links TRBV11-1 with TRBJ2-7; D remains unclear. The sample comprised CD8+ T cells from PBMCs. The sequence derives from a human donor with Susac syndrome. Written as DNA, the CDR3 is TGTGCCAGCAGCTTTTCTCAAACGTACGAGCAGTACTTC. Its translation is CASSFSQTYEQYF.